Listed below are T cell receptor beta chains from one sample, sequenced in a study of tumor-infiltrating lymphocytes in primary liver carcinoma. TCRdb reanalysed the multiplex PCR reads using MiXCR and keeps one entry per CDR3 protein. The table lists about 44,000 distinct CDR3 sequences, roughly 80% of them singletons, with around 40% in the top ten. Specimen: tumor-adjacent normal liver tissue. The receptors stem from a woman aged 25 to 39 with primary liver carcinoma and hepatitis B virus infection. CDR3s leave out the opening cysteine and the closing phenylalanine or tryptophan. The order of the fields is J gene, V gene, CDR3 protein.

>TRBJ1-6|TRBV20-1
SANGLQGNSPLH
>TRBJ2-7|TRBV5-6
ASSFIGGLSYEQY
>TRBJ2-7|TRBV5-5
ASSLDYAGRAHEQY
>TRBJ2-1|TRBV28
ACSLSRLNEQF
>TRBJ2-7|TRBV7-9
ANSPSGAHAYEQY
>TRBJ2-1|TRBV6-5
ASNYGPREGQNEQF
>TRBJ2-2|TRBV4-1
ASSHYGSGKLF
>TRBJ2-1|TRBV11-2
ASSTSIAGGYNERF
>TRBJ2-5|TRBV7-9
ASSLSQGAMEAQY
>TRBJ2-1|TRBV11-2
ASSLGGTWDEQF
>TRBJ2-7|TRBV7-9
ASSGTSGSPYEQY